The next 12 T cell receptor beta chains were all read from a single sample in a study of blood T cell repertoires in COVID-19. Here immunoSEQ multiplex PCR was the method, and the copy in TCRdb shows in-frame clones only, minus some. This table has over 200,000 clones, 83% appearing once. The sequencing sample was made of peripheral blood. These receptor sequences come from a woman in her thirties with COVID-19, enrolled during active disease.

The CDR3 DNA follows: TGTGCCAGCAGACCCGGGACAGGGGGCAGGGAGCAGTACTTC. Amino acids: CASRPGTGGREQYF. The chain couples TRBV27 to TRBJ2-7, with 12 bases fitting TRBD1. With 6 bases clipped from V and 7 bases from J, the junction kept 7 bases outside the gene matches. Germline assignment: CDR1 MNHEY and CDR2 SMNVEV (reference sequence). The CDR3 has 14 amino acids.

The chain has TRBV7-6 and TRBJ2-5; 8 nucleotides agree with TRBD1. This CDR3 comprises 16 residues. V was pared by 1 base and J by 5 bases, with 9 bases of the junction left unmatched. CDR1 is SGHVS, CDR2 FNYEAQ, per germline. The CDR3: CASSLVGQGASETQYF. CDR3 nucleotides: TGTGCCAGCAGCTTAGTGGGGCAGGGGGCGAGCGAGACCCAGTACTTC.

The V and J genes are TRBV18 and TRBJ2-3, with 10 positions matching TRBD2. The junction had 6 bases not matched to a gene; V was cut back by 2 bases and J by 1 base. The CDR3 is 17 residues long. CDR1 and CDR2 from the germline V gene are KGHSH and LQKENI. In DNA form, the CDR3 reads TGTGCCAGCTCACCAGGTCTAGCGGGAGCGGGCACAGATACGCAGTATTTT. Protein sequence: CASSPGLAGAGTDTQYF.

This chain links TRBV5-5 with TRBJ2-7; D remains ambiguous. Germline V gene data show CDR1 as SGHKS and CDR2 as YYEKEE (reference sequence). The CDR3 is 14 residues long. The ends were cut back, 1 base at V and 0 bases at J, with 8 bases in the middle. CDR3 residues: CASSLMISSYEQYF. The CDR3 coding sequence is TGTGCCAGCAGCTTGATGATTAGCTCCTACGAGCAGTACTTC. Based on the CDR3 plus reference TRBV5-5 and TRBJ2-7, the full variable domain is DAGVTQSPTHLIKTRGQQVTLRCSPISGHKSVSWYQQVLGQGPQFIFQYYEKEERGRGNFPDRFSARQFPNYSSELNVNALLLGDSALYLCASSLMISSYEQYFGPGTRLTVT.

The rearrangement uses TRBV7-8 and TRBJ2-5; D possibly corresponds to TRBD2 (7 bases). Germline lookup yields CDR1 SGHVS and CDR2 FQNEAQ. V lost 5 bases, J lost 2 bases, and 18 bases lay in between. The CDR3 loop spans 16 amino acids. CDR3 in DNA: TGTGCCAGCAGCCCTTTAGTGGAGGGGGGGCAAGAGACCCAGTACTTC. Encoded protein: CASSPLVEGGQETQYF.

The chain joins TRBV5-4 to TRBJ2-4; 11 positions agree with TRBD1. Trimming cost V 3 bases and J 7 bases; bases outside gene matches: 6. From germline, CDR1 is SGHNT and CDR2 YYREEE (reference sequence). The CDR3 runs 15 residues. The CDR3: CASSSPGQGENIQYF. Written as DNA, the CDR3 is TGTGCCAGCAGCTCACCGGGACAGGGGGAGAACATTCAGTACTTC.

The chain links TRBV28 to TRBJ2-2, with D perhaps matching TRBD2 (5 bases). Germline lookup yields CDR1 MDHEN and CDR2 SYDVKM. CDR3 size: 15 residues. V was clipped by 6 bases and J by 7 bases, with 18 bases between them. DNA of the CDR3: TGTGCCAGCAGATCTCCCCACCGGGGTTTCGGGGAGCTGTTTTTT. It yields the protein CASRSPHRGFGELFF.

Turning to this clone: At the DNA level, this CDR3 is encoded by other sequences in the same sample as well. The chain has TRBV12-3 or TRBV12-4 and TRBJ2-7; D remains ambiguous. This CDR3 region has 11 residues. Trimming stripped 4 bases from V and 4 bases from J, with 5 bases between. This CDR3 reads CASSSLYEQYF. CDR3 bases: TGTGCCAGCAGTTCCCTATACGAGCAGTACTTC.

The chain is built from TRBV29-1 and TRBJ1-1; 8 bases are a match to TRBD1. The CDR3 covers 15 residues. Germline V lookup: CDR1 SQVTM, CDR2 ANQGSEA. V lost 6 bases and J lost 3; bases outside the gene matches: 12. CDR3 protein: CSVGPLTGEDTEAFF. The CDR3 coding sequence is TGCAGCGTCGGGCCCTTGACAGGGGAGGACACTGAAGCTTTCTTT.

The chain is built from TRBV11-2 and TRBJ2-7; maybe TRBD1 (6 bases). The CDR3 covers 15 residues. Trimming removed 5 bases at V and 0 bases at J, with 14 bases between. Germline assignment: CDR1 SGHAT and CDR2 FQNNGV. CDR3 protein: CASSQDRISSYEQYF. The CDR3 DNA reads TGTGCCAGCAGCCAGGACAGAATTAGCTCCTACGAGCAGTACTTC.

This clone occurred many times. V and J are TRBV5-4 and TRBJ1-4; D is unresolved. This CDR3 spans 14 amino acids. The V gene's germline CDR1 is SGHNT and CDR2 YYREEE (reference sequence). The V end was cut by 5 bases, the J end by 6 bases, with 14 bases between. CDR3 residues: CASSTRKGDEKLFF. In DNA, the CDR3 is TGTGCCAGCAGTACGAGGAAGGGAGATGAAAAACTGTTTTTT.

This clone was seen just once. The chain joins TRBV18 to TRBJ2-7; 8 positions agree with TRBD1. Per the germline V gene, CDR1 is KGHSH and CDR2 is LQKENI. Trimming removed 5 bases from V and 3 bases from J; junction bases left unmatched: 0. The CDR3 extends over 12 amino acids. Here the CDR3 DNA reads TGTGCCAGCTCAGACAGGGGCTACGAGCAGTACTTC. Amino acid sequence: CASSDRGYEQYF.